One sample yielded the 17 T cell receptor beta chains listed below, sequenced in a study of shared clonotypes between healthy human individuals. Naive CD8 populations comprised CD45RO-negative cells positively selected for CCR7, excluding terminally differentiated effector memory CD45RA+ cells. Sequencing was performed with immunoSEQ multiplex PCR; in TCRdb, only in-frame clones are kept and a portion is missing. The sample shows over 2,000,000 clones, 93% of them seen only once. Material: naive CD8+ T cells from PBMCs. These receptors all stem from a young man in good health. Some clones in this sample may be carry-over from other donors' samples.

Points on this clone: Sequence at one end of the junction differs from germline and may be a read error. The DNA of the CDR3 is TGTGCCAGCGGCTTACAGGGCACTGAAGCTTTCTTT. Translated: CASGLQGTEAFF. V gene TRBV13 combines with J gene TRBJ1-1; D may be TRBD1 (6 bases). The CDR3 is 12 residues long. Germline V gene sequence: CDR1 PRHDT, CDR2 FYEKMQ (reference sequence).

The chain links TRBV19 to TRBJ1-5; D remains ambiguous. Deletions cut 3 bases from V and 0 bases from J, with 9 bases between. The CDR3 consists of 15 residues. CDR1 LNHDA and CDR2 SQIVND come from the germline V gene (reference sequence). CDR3 loop: CASSISGLSNQPQHF. As DNA, the CDR3 is TGTGCCAGTAGTATTTCAGGTCTTAGCAATCAGCCCCAGCATTTT.

Remarks on this clone: Other nucleotide sequences from this sample produce the same CDR3. The chain joins TRBV7-9 to TRBJ2-5, with 9 bases identical to TRBD1. There are 14 residues in the CDR3. J lost 2 bases, V lost 5 bases, and 3 bases had no gene match. Germline V gives CDR1 SEHNR, CDR2 FQNEAQ (reference sequence). CDR3: CASSPGTGQETQYF. The CDR3 DNA sequence: TGTGCCAGCAGCCCCGGGACAGGGCAAGAGACCCAGTACTTC.

The chain combines TRBV7-9 with TRBJ2-1; D is perhaps TRBD2 (5 bases). With 5 bases removed from V and 6 bases from J, the gap between germline ends came to 8 bases. This CDR3 contains 12 residues. Germline CDR1 SEHNR, CDR2 FQNEAQ (reference sequence). DNA of the CDR3: TGTGCCAGCAGCGCGAGCGGCAATGAGCAGTTCTTC. It yields the protein CASSASGNEQFF.

V usage is TRBV15 and J usage is TRBJ2-2, with D perhaps matching TRBD2 (6 bases). Germline V gene data show CDR1 as LNHNV and CDR2 as YYDKDF (reference sequence). The CDR3 is 17 amino acids. The V end lost 0 bases, the J end lost 6 bases, and 17 bases lay between the germline ends. The CDR3 DNA reads as TGTGCCACCAGCAGAGATCTCGGTCAGGGAGGTCCCGGGGAGCTGTTTTTT. Encoded protein: CATSRDLGQGGPGELFF. The entire variable domain, with the rest obtained from reference TRBV15 and TRBJ2-2, is as follows: DAMVIQNPRYQVTQFGKPVTLSCSQTLNHNVMYWYQQKSSQAPKLLFHYYDKDFNNEADTPDNFQSRRPNTSFCFLDIRSPGLGDTAMYLCATSRDLGQGGPGELFFGEGSRLTVL.

The chain recombines TRBV28 with TRBJ2-2; D perhaps matches TRBD1 (5 bases). Trimming took off 7 bases at V and 3 bases at J, with 12 bases between the two ends. The CDR3 is 14 residues long. Germline CDR1 MDHEN, CDR2 SYDVKM. The CDR3, as DNA: TGTGCCAGCACCCCCCTAGGGGACACCGGGGAGCTGTTTTTT. Translation: CASTPLGDTGELFF. Together with reference TRBV28 and TRBJ2-2, the CDR3 gives the full variable domain: DVKVTQSSRYLVKRTGEKVFLECVQDMDHENMFWYRQDPGLGLRLIYFSYDVKMKEKGDIPEGYSVSREKKERFSLILESASTNQTSMYLCASTPLGDTGELFFGEGSRLTVL.

The chain couples TRBV9 to TRBJ2-1; 12 bases agree with TRBD2. V shed 4 bases and J 2 bases; nucleotides not matched to a gene: 4. CDR3 length equals 16 residues. The germline gives CDR1 SGDLS, CDR2 YYNGEE. This CDR3 reads CASSYRLAGAYNEQFF. The CDR3 DNA is TGTGCCAGCAGCTATAGACTAGCGGGAGCCTACAATGAGCAGTTCTTC.

The chain is built from TRBV4-2 and TRBJ1-2; D call uncertain. Trimming took off 3 bases at V and 2 bases at J, with 7 bases between the two ends. Germline CDR1 and CDR2: LGHNA and YNFKEQ. The CDR3 has 13 residues. The CDR3 reads CASSHGQNYGYTF. CDR3 DNA sequence: TGTGCCAGCAGCCACGGCCAAAACTATGGCTACACCTTC.

This rearrangement joins TRBV5-6 to TRBJ1-3; possible D gene TRBD1, 5 bases. Trimming stripped 4 bases from V and 0 bases from J, with 8 bases between. This CDR3 contains 14 residues. In germline, CDR1 is SGHDT, CDR2 YYEEEE. The CDR3 sequence: CASSGASSGNTIYF. CDR3 sequence (DNA): TGTGCCAGCAGCGGGGCCAGCTCTGGAAACACCATATATTTT. The whole variable domain, filled in from reference TRBV5-6 and TRBJ1-3, reads DAGVTQSPTHLIKTRGQQVTLRCSPKSGHDTVSWYQQALGQGPQFIFQYYEEEERQRGNFPDRFSGHQFPNYSSELNVNALLLGDSALYLCASSGASSGNTIYFGEGSWLTVV.

This clone was seen ten or more times. This rearrangement joins TRBV28 to TRBJ2-5, with a tentative D call TRBD1 (6 bases). Per the germline V gene, CDR1 is MDHEN and CDR2 is SYDVKM. The CDR3 runs 17 residues. V dropped 2 bases and J dropped 5 bases, with 21 bases sitting between them. The CDR3 protein is CASSLGRDTDWSETQYF. The CDR3 DNA is TGTGCCAGCAGTTTAGGCCGGGACACGGACTGGAGCGAGACCCAGTACTTC.

A remark on this clone: In the same sample, other DNA sequences code for this CDR3. The V call is TRBV9, the J call TRBJ1-4; 7 bases are a match to TRBD1. Trimming removed 1 base from V and 8 bases from J; junction bases left unmatched: 2. CDR1 SGDLS and CDR2 YYNGEE come from the germline V gene. This CDR3 region has 13 residues. CDR3 protein: CASSVTGDEKLFF. The CDR3 DNA reads as TGTGCCAGCAGCGTAACAGGGGACGAAAAACTGTTTTTT.

The chain couples TRBV5-1 to TRBJ2-1; possible D gene TRBD2, 6 bases. Trimming removed 4 bases from V and 3 bases from J, with 17 bases in between. The germline V gene has CDR1 SGHRS and CDR2 YFSETQ. This CDR3 is 16 amino acids long. The DNA for the CDR3 is TGCGCCAGCAGCCCGTCGGGGGAAAACGTCTACAATGAGCAGTTCTTC. It encodes CASSPSGENVYNEQFF.

The rearrangement uses TRBV28 and TRBJ1-2; no clear D. Deletions cut 6 bases from V and 3 bases from J, with 20 bases between. Germline V gene data show CDR1 as MDHEN and CDR2 as SYDVKM. The CDR3 spans 16 residues. DNA of the CDR3: TGTGCCAGCAGCCCGGGCGGCAGGAGGCCCCACTATGGCTACACCTTC. Its protein product is CASSPGGRRPHYGYTF.

V is TRBV28 and J is TRBJ2-7; TRBD1 agrees at 8 bases. V lost 4 bases to trimming and J lost 7 bases; unmatched junction nucleotides: 6. The CDR3 sequence is 13 residues long. Per the germline V gene, CDR1 is MDHEN and CDR2 is SYDVKM. In DNA, the CDR3 is TGTGCCAGCAGTTATCAGGGGGCGCTAGAGCAGTACTTC. This encodes CASSYQGALEQYF.

J is TRBJ2-3 and V is TRBV4-3; 9 bases line up with TRBD2. With 5 bases clipped from V and 5 bases from J, the junction kept 8 bases outside the gene matches. The CDR3 is 15 amino acids. The V gene's germline CDR1 is LGHNA and CDR2 YSLEER. The CDR3 loop is CASSSRTSAGDTQYF. Written as DNA, the CDR3 is TGCGCCAGCAGCTCAAGGACTAGCGCCGGAGATACGCAGTATTTT.

The V gene is TRBV29-1, the J gene TRBJ1-4; D is ambiguous. Germline V lookup: CDR1 SQVTM, CDR2 ANQGSEA. CDR3 length: 11 amino acids. The ends were cut back, 4 bases at V and 4 bases at J, with 4 bases in the middle. The CDR3 here is CSVVNNEKLFF. CDR3 sequence (DNA): TGCAGCGTTGTCAATAATGAAAAACTGTTTTTT.

This rearrangement joins TRBV19 to TRBJ2-3; 7 positions agree with TRBD2. The CDR3 sequence is 14 residues long. Germline values: CDR1 LNHDA, CDR2 SQIVND (reference sequence). With V trimmed by 3 bases and J by 5 bases, 5 bases remained unmatched. In nucleotides, the CDR3 is TGTGCCAGTAGTATTCGGGGGGAGCGAGATACGCAGTATTTT. Its protein product is CASSIRGERDTQYF.